These T cell receptor beta chains were read from a single sample in a study of cytomegalovirus exposure and HLA in healthy donors. Some clones are missing from TCRdb's copy, which holds only in-frame ones; the method was immunoSEQ multiplex PCR. The sample has roughly 100,000 clones, around 81% seen once. Sequencing was performed on PBMCs. The receptors shown here come from a man aged 35 to 55 in good health and CMV-seropositive. CDR3s include the opening cysteine and the closing phenylalanine or tryptophan. The D gene is left open where the match is weak. Where a row states a size, it is once, few, many or the class of an expanded clone; other rows omit it.

NA TRBJ2-7 NA TRBV5-4 CASSWGGQTSYEQYF TGTGCCAGCAGCTGGGGGGGACAAACTTCCTACGAGCAGTACTTC
NA TRBJ1-5 NA TRBV6-6 CASTDRLQPQHF TGTGCCAGCACCGACAGGTTACAGCCCCAGCATTTT
NA TRBJ1-2 NA TRBV2 CASGMGLEGYGYTF TGTGCCAGCGGTATGGGCCTTGAAGGCTATGGCTACACCTTC
NA TRBJ2-1 TRBD1 TRBV15 CATSRAGGGYNEQFF TGTGCCACCAGCAGGGCAGGGGGCGGCTACAATGAGCAGTTCTTC
NA TRBJ1-2 NA TRBV5-1 CASSLVATGTNYGYTF TGCGCCAGCAGCTTGGTGGCTACAGGGACCAACTATGGCTACACCTTC
NA TRBJ2-3 TRBD2 TRBV27 CASSLLLAGGPSMDTQYF TGTGCCAGCAGTTTACTACTAGCGGGAGGGCCCTCTATGGATACGCAGTATTTT
NA TRBJ2-7 NA TRBV29-1 CSVAGISSYEQYF TGCAGCGTTGCAGGGATTAGCTCCTACGAGCAGTACTTC
NA TRBJ2-5 NA TRBV30 CARLVQETQYF TGTGCTCGACTCGTCCAAGAGACCCAGTACTTC
NA TRBJ1-2 NA TRBV27 CASSPSTDPYGYTF TGTGCCAGCAGTCCCTCGACAGACCCCTATGGCTACACCTTC
NA TRBJ2-7 TRBD1 TRBV18 CASSPKGQNYEQYF TGTGCCAGCTCACCGAAGGGACAGAACTACGAGCAGTACTTC
NA TRBJ1-5 NA TRBV28 CASSLQVSNQPQHF TGTGCCAGCAGTTTACAGGTTAGCAATCAGCCCCAGCATTTT
NA TRBJ1-2 NA TRBV10-2 CASSVDSLNGYTF TGCGCCAGCAGTGTGGACAGCTTGAATGGCTACACCTTC
NA TRBJ2-1 TRBD2 TRBV7-8 CASSYTSGGLHNEQFF TGTGCCAGCAGCTATACTAGCGGAGGGCTTCACAATGAGCAGTTCTTC
NA TRBJ2-5 TRBD2 TRBV2 CASSETSGGAQTQYF TGTGCCAGCAGTGAGACTAGCGGGGGGGCGCAGACCCAGTACTTC
NA TRBJ2-1 NA TRBV2 CASSEVEGIYNEQFF TGTGCCAGCAGTGAAGTGGAGGGAATATACAATGAGCAGTTCTTC
few TRBJ2-3 NA TRBV29-1 CSVVAGPPPDTQYF TGCAGCGTTGTGGCGGGCCCCCCCCCAGATACGCAGTATTTT
NA TRBJ1-6 NA TRBV7-9 CASSLERNSPLHF TGTGCCAGCAGCTTAGAACGGAATTCACCCCTCCACTTT
NA TRBJ1-2 NA TRBV2 CASSETGENIYGYTF TGTGCCAGCAGTGAAACCGGAGAGAATATCTATGGCTACACCTTC
NA TRBJ2-7 TRBD2 TRBV5-1 CASSLSAGTSGIYEQYF TGCGCCAGCAGCTTGTCAGCCGGGACTAGCGGGATTTACGAGCAATACTTC
NA TRBJ2-1 NA TRBV21-1 CASSSRSGVGLLYNEQFF TGTGCCAGCAGCTCTCGTTCAGGGGTTGGTCTTCTCTACAATGAGCAGTTCTTC
NA TRBJ2-3 TRBD2 TRBV7-2 CASSWTSGGAGDTQYF TGTGCCAGCAGCTGGACTAGCGGGGGGGCAGGAGATACGCAGTATTTT
NA TRBJ2-7 TRBD2 TRBV5-6 CASSPLAGGLRNEQYF TGTGCCAGCAGCCCACTAGCGGGGGGGCTGAGGAACGAGCAGTACTTC
NA TRBJ2-2 TRBD1 TRBV11-2 CASSGTGNTGELFF TGTGCCAGCAGCGGGACAGGGAACACCGGGGAGCTGTTTTTT
NA TRBJ2-3 NA TRBV4-1 CASSQEQAGGDTQYF TGCGCCAGCAGCCAAGAACAGGCAGGGGGGGATACGCAGTATTTT